The 26 T cell receptor beta chains below were found in one sample sequenced in a study of T cell responses to AZD1222 COVID-19 vaccine. The repertoire was sequenced with immunoSEQ multiplex PCR; TCRdb's copy has only in-frame clones and lacks some. The sample contains approximately 130,000 clones, approximately 85% of which appear only once. The input for sequencing was peripheral blood, taken 28 days after the second AZD1222 dose. These receptors originate from an adult who received the AZD1222 COVID-19 vaccine.

This chain links TRBV9 with TRBJ2-5; 13 bases are a match to TRBD2. Trimming removed 3 bases from V and 5 bases from J; junction bases left unmatched: 4. This CDR3 spans 15 amino acids. CDR1 and CDR2 from the germline V gene are SGDLS and YYNGEE. CDR3 coding DNA: TGTGCCAGCAGCGGCGGACTAGCGGGGGCGGAGACCCAGTACTTC. Protein product: CASSGGLAGAETQYF.

This chain uses TRBV5-4 with TRBJ2-1; 9 bases are a match to TRBD2. In germline, CDR1 is SGHNT, CDR2 YYREEE (reference sequence). The CDR3 extends over 14 amino acids. Trimming removed 6 bases from V and 6 bases from J; junction bases left unmatched: 7. This CDR3 reads CASNGGGAVNEQFF. In DNA form, the CDR3 reads TGTGCCAGCAACGGCGGGGGGGCGGTCAATGAGCAGTTCTTC. Full variable domain (rest looked up from reference TRBV5-4 and TRBJ2-1): ETGVTQSPTHLIKTRGQQVTLRCSSQSGHNTVSWYQQALGQGPQFIFQYYREEENGRGNFPPRFSGLQFPNYSSELNVNALELDDSALYLCASNGGGAVNEQFFGPGTRLTVL.

This sequence joins TRBV29-1 and TRBJ2-1; 7 bases match TRBD1. The CDR3 consists of 14 residues. V was clipped by 6 bases and J by 2 bases; unmatched bases: 7. The germline V gene encodes CDR1 SQVTM and CDR2 ANQGSEA. The chain's CDR3 is CSVEDRRPYNEQFF. The CDR3 nucleotides read TGCAGCGTGGAGGACAGGAGGCCCTACAATGAGCAGTTCTTC.

The chain is built from TRBV30 and TRBJ1-3; TRBD1 is a possible D gene (5 bases). Germline V CDR1 and CDR2: GTSNPN, SVGIG (reference sequence). V lost 2 bases, J lost 0 bases, and 14 bases lay in between. CDR3 length: 16 residues. The CDR3 is CAWSSRDRVSGNTIYF. The CDR3 coding sequence is TGTGCCTGGAGTTCCCGGGACCGTGTCTCTGGAAACACCATATATTTT.

V is TRBV5-4 and J is TRBJ1-1, with 7 positions matching TRBD1. With V trimmed by 9 bases and J by 1 base, 12 bases remained unmatched. From germline, CDR1 is SGHNT and CDR2 YYREEE (reference sequence). This CDR3 comprises 15 residues. CDR3 DNA sequence: TGTGCCATACATCCCCCCGGGACAGAGAACACTGAAGCTTTCTTT. It is translated as CAIHPPGTENTEAFF.

V and J are TRBV15 and TRBJ2-2, with D unresolved. CDR3 length: 12 residues. The V end lost 4 bases, the J end lost 2 bases, and 2 bases lay between the germline ends. Germline values: CDR1 LNHNV, CDR2 YYDKDF (reference sequence). CDR3 loop: CATSTNTGELFF. The CDR3 nucleotides are TGTGCCACCAGCACTAACACCGGGGAGCTGTTTTTT. Full variable domain (missing parts from reference TRBV15 and TRBJ2-2): DAMVIQNPRYQVTQFGKPVTLSCSQTLNHNVMYWYQQKSSQAPKLLFHYYDKDFNNEADTPDNFQSRRPNTSFCFLDIRSPGLGDTAMYLCATSTNTGELFFGEGSRLTVL.

The chain uses TRBV27 and TRBJ2-3; 9 nucleotides agree with TRBD1. V dropped 5 bases and J dropped 3; count of bases not matched to a gene: 3. The germline gives CDR1 MNHEY, CDR2 SMNVEV (reference sequence). The CDR3 is 14 amino acids. CDR3 sequence: CASSRDRGTDTQYF. The DNA for the CDR3 is TGTGCCAGCAGTAGAGACAGGGGGACAGATACGCAGTATTTT.

This chain links TRBV7-2 with TRBJ2-5, with D possibly TRBD2 on 7 matching bases. The V end lost 4 bases, the J end lost 2 bases, and 11 bases lay between the germline ends. CDR3 length equals 14 residues. The germline V gene encodes CDR1 SGHTA and CDR2 FQGNSA. CDR3 amino acids: CASSWGGQQETQYF. The CDR3 DNA follows: TGTGCCAGCAGCTGGGGGGGGCAGCAAGAGACCCAGTACTTC.

The rearrangement uses TRBV4-1 and TRBJ1-2, with D perhaps TRBD1 (5 bases). V dropped 3 bases and J dropped 4 bases, with 18 bases sitting between them. The CDR3 consists of 16 residues. Germline V gene data show CDR1 as MGHRA and CDR2 as YSYEKL. The CDR3 nucleotides read TGCGCCAGCAGCCAGGCTATCGATCGGGACGGCTATGGCTACACCTTC. Protein: CASSQAIDRDGYGYTF.

The chain carries TRBV19 and TRBJ1-3; tentatively, D is TRBD1 (6 bases). The CDR3 loop spans 15 amino acids. V dropped 4 bases and J dropped 0 bases, with 10 bases sitting between them. CDR1 LNHDA and CDR2 SQIVND come from the germline V gene (reference sequence). The CDR3 nucleotides read TGTGCCAGTAGTAAGGACAGTTCCTCTGGAAACACCATATATTTT. This gives the protein CASSKDSSSGNTIYF.

The chain is built from TRBV10-3 and TRBJ2-5; TRBD2 aligns across 13 bases. V lost 8 bases, J lost 5 bases, and 8 bases stayed unmatched. The CDR3 is 15 residues long. Germline CDR1 and CDR2: ENHRY and SYGVKD. In DNA form, the CDR3 reads TGTGCCATCGTACGACTAGCGGGAGGTGAGGAGACCCAGTACTTC. Translating gives CAIVRLAGGEETQYF.

This chain links TRBV15 with TRBJ2-1; the D gene is possibly TRBD2 (6 bases). This CDR3 contains 18 residues. The V gene lost 1 base and the J gene lost 0 bases, with 16 bases spanning the gap. The germline CDR1 and CDR2 sequences are LNHNV and YYDKDF (reference sequence). The CDR3 DNA sequence: TGTGCCACCAGCAGAGGAGGAGGCGGGACCTACTCCTACAATGAGCAGTTCTTC. Its protein is CATSRGGGGTYSYNEQFF. Filled out from reference TRBV15 and TRBJ2-1, the complete variable domain reads DAMVIQNPRYQVTQFGKPVTLSCSQTLNHNVMYWYQQKSSQAPKLLFHYYDKDFNNEADTPDNFQSRRPNTSFCFLDIRSPGLGDTAMYLCATSRGGGGTYSYNEQFFGPGTRLTVL.

V and J are TRBV3-1 (or the pseudogene TRBV3-2) and TRBJ1-5; D is unclear. V gave up 1 base and J gave up 7 bases, with 8 bases separating them. The CDR3 length is 13 residues. The germline V gene encodes CDR1 LGHDT and CDR2 YNNKEL (reference sequence). The CDR3 nucleotides read TGTGCCAGCAGCCAAGGGACCTTCCAGCCCCAGCATTTT. Its translation: CASSQGTFQPQHF.

This CDR3 is CATSRGPELWDYGYTF. DNA for the CDR3: TGTGCCACCAGCAGAGGTCCGGAGCTCTGGGACTATGGCTACACCTTC. The V gene is TRBV15, the J gene TRBJ1-2; no clear D gene. This CDR3 comprises 16 residues. V shed 1 base and J shed 3 bases, with 15 bases lying between them. Germline lookup yields CDR1 LNHNV and CDR2 YYDKDF (reference sequence). Full variable domain (missing parts from reference TRBV15 and TRBJ1-2): DAMVIQNPRYQVTQFGKPVTLSCSQTLNHNVMYWYQQKSSQAPKLLFHYYDKDFNNEADTPDNFQSRRPNTSFCFLDIRSPGLGDTAMYLCATSRGPELWDYGYTFGSGTRLTVV.

This rearrangement joins TRBV19 to TRBJ2-5; 10 bases line up with TRBD2. Germline CDR1 and CDR2: LNHDA and SQIVND (reference sequence). This CDR3 region has 17 residues. J was trimmed by 4 bases and V by 2 bases; bases with no gene match: 10. CDR3 sequence reads: CASSISGVASGGETQYF. The CDR3 DNA reads TGTGCCAGTAGTATAAGCGGGGTGGCTAGCGGGGGAGAGACCCAGTACTTC. Filled out from reference TRBV19 and TRBJ2-5, the complete variable domain reads DGGITQSPKYLFRKEGQNVTLSCEQNLNHDAMYWYRQDPGQGLRLIYYSQIVNDFQKGDIAEGYSVSREKKESFPLTVTSAQKNPTAFYLCASSISGVASGGETQYFGPGTRLLVL.

The chain couples TRBV7-8 to TRBJ2-5; 7 positions match TRBD1. Germline assignment: CDR1 SGHVS and CDR2 FQNEAQ. The CDR3 is 17 residues long. With V trimmed by 0 bases and J by 2 bases, 9 bases remained unmatched. The CDR3 reads CASSLARLGQAQETQYF. CDR3 DNA sequence: TGTGCCAGCAGCTTAGCGCGTCTAGGACAGGCACAAGAGACCCAGTACTTC.

This clone was seen only once. V and J are TRBV19 and TRBJ2-7; 11 positions agree with TRBD1. Germline V CDR1 and CDR2: LNHDA, SQIVND (reference sequence). The CDR3 is 15 residues long. Trimming at V came to 4 bases and at J to 3 bases, leaving 5 bases not matched to a gene. The CDR3: CASSTRDRGVYEQYF. The CDR3 nucleotides read TGTGCCAGTAGTACCCGGGACAGGGGGGTCTACGAGCAGTACTTC.

J is TRBJ2-2 and V is TRBV6-5; the D gene is possibly TRBD1 (5 bases). In germline, CDR1 is MNHEY, CDR2 SVGAGI. The CDR3 extends over 15 amino acids. V was trimmed by 6 bases and J by 4 bases, leaving 15 bases between them. CDR3 DNA: TGTGCCAGCAGCGACCCCAGGGTTGGCACCGGGGAGCTGTTTTTT. Translated, it gives CASSDPRVGTGELFF.

The rearrangement joins TRBV5-1 to TRBJ1-4, with 8 nucleotides matching TRBD1. V lost 2 bases to trimming and J lost 8 bases; unmatched junction nucleotides: 8. In germline, CDR1 is SGHRS, CDR2 YFSETQ. This CDR3 has 15 amino acids. The DNA of the CDR3 is TGCGCCAGCAGCTTAGGGACAGGCTCTCGGGAAAAACTGTTTTTT. Protein: CASSLGTGSREKLFF. Filled out from reference TRBV5-1 and TRBJ1-4, the complete variable domain reads KAGVTQTPRYLIKTRGQQVTLSCSPISGHRSVSWYQQTPGQGLQFLFEYFSETQRNKGNFPGRFSGRQFSNSRSEMNVSTLELGDSALYLCASSLGTGSREKLFFGSGTQLSVL.

This clone turned up a few times. The chain recombines TRBV9 with TRBJ1-5; TRBD1 agrees at 7 bases. Germline loops: CDR1 SGDLS, CDR2 YYNGEE. V trimming: 6 bases; J trimming: 2 bases; junction bases outside the gene matches: 8. This CDR3 is 15 amino acids long. This chain's CDR3 is CASNPDGQGNQPQHF. The CDR3, as DNA: TGTGCCAGCAACCCGGACGGACAGGGCAATCAGCCCCAGCATTTT. The variable domain in full, completed from reference TRBV9 and TRBJ1-5, reads DSGVTQTPKHLITATGQRVTLRCSPRSGDLSVYWYQQSLDQGLQFLIQYYNGEERAKGNILERFSAQQFPDLHSELNLSSLELGDSALYFCASNPDGQGNQPQHFGDGTRLSIL.

The rearrangement joins TRBV19 to TRBJ2-7; D might be TRBD2 (6 bases). The germline V gene encodes CDR1 LNHDA and CDR2 SQIVND (reference sequence). The V gene lost 5 bases and the J gene lost 7 bases, with 15 bases spanning the gap. The CDR3 covers 13 residues. CDR3 amino acids: CASSSFGGEEQYF. DNA for the CDR3: TGTGCCAGTAGTTCATTCGGCGGGGAGGAGCAGTACTTC. Full variable domain (rest looked up from reference TRBV19 and TRBJ2-7): DGGITQSPKYLFRKEGQNVTLSCEQNLNHDAMYWYRQDPGQGLRLIYYSQIVNDFQKGDIAEGYSVSREKKESFPLTVTSAQKNPTAFYLCASSSFGGEEQYFGPGTRLTVT.

The V call is TRBV3-1 (or the pseudogene TRBV3-2), the J call TRBJ1-2, with unresolved D. Germline lookup yields CDR1 LGHDT and CDR2 YNNKEL (reference sequence). This CDR3 contains 14 residues. The V end lost 1 base, the J end lost 5 bases, and 11 bases lay between the germline ends. The CDR3 DNA reads as TGTGCCAGCAGCCAAGGTGTCGTAGGTTATGGCTACACCTTC. This gives the protein CASSQGVVGYGYTF.

The chain recombines TRBV7-6 with TRBJ1-6; D remains ambiguous. Trimming took off 1 base at V and 7 bases at J, with 11 bases between the two ends. CDR1 is SGHVS and CDR2 is FNYEAQ in the germline V gene. The CDR3 covers 15 residues. The CDR3 coding sequence is TGTGCCAGCAGCTTAGGACCCGGGGAAAATTCACCCCTCCACTTT. This encodes CASSLGPGENSPLHF.

The chain recombines TRBV27 with TRBJ1-2, with D hard to call. V lost 6 bases and J 4 bases, leaving 18 bases between the germline ends. The CDR3 is 15 amino acids. The germline CDR1 and CDR2 sequences are MNHEY and SMNVEV (reference sequence). The CDR3 protein is CASRGWATDSYGYTF. Written as DNA, the CDR3 is TGTGCCAGCAGGGGGTGGGCAACTGACTCCTATGGCTACACCTTC.

The rearrangement links TRBV5-1 to TRBJ1-1; possibly TRBD1 for D (6 bases). V shed 0 bases and J shed 0 bases, with 9 bases lying between them. CDR1 is SGHRS and CDR2 is YFSETQ in the germline V gene. The CDR3 consists of 15 residues. The CDR3 sequence: CASSLEGGLNTEAFF. CDR3 DNA: TGCGCCAGCAGCTTGGAGGGGGGACTGAACACTGAAGCTTTCTTT.

The CDR3 DNA is TGCGCCAGCAGCCAAGATATAGAGGAAAAACTGTTTTTT. It is translated as CASSQDIEEKLFF. The gene calls are TRBV4-1 and TRBJ1-4, with D uncertain. CDR3 size: 13 residues. The V gene lost 0 bases and the J gene lost 8 bases, with 7 bases spanning the gap. The V gene's germline CDR1 is MGHRA and CDR2 YSYEKL.